This note documents a single T cell receptor (beta chain) sequence. The specificity of this receptor is unknown. Base qualities were left out, and no much larger clone turns up one base away. TCRbeta CDR3 regions were amplified from genomic DNA by means of the immunoSEQ Assay, a bias-controlled multiplex PCR. From the authors' description of their analysis: Within the assay, amplification of reference gene primers was used to estimate how many nucleated cells each sample contained. To quantify the absolute abundance of each unique TCRbeta CDR3 rearrangement, sequence reads were collapsed and filtered. For each sample, productive Simpson clonality was calculated by taking the square root of Simpson's diversity index across productive rearrangements. Held by TCRdb, this immuneACCESS table contains in-frame sequences only and omits some clones. Under half of the omission traces to an unresolved V gene where checked; the cause of the rest is unknown. V and J calls and clone size are those listed in that table; D and trimming were worked out from the DNA. The sample table records over 300,000 clones; about 82% of these occur just once. The top ten clonotypes cover under 2% of the sample.

The collaborating institutions used their own protocols to collect whole blood in K2EDTA tubes. For TCRbeta analysis, collaborator samples were shipped as frozen whole blood, as isolated PBMCs, or as DNA extracted from either sample type. The data belong to a study of blood T cell repertoires in COVID-19 (dated by TCRdb to 2018 to 2020). Context from the whole study: Samples from collaborators originated in the United States, Italy and Spain and spanned both the acute and convalescent phases of COVID-19. The material from the prospective study consisted of cDNA or gDNA derived from T cells, B-cell-depleted T cells, or PBMCs. The repertoires were made available in a free public database intended to serve as a resource for research on the immune response to SARS-CoV-2. The samples were drawn from the first 160 participants of the ongoing ImmuneRACE study and from 1,254 subjects provided by 6 global collaborators. The dataset comprised deeply sampled blood TCRbeta repertoires from subjects exposed to, actively infected with, or recovered from COVID-19. HLA class I and class II types, where available, came from metadata supplied by the sample provider rather than from assay-based typing. The sample metadata nearly always contained a de-identified subject ID, COVID-19 status, age in years and sex. What the work shows at the level of the full study, not this receptor alone: The quantity of clinical and demographic metadata differed by source and by participant and was supplied without curation.

Sequenced material: peripheral blood. The sequence came from a woman aged 45-65 years with acute or convalescent COVID-19.

The CDR3 reads CASRGDSSSYNSPLHF. At the DNA level, the sequence is TGTGCCAGCAGGGGTGACAGTAGCTCCTATAATTCACCCCTCCACTTT. The V gene is TRBV7-9 and the J gene is TRBJ1-6, and TRBD1 may be the D gene, going by 5 matching bases. From the cysteine through the phenylalanine, the CDR3 covers 16 amino acids. Only the CDR3 DNA stays, 48 bases, in frame from base 1. Per the germline V gene (reference sequence), SEHNR is the CDR1 and FQNEAQ is the CDR2. Trimming at the junction amounts to 6 bases on V and 0 bases on J, and the germline ends lie 12 bases apart.